The 4 T cell receptor beta chains below all came from one sample that was sequenced in a study of OX40 agonist ivuxolimab in advanced cancers. The table came from immunoSEQ multiplex PCR; TCRdb's copy has only in-frame clones and leaves some out. The sample carries over 55,000 clones, about 81% recorded once. This specimen consisted of CD4+ or CD8+ T cells sorted from blood, obtained in a trial of the OX40 agonist ivuxolimab. The receptors derive from an adult with an advanced solid tumor such as melanoma, head and neck, liver or kidney cancer.

V usage is TRBV5-5 and J usage is TRBJ2-1; 15 nucleotides match TRBD2. Germline V gene lookup returns CDR1 SGHKS and CDR2 YYEKEE (reference sequence). The CDR3 has 19 residues. V trimming: 4 bases; J trimming: 0 bases; junction bases outside the gene matches: 8. In nucleotides, the CDR3 is TGTGCCAGCAGCGTGTTGGGACTAGCGGGGGGAGACTCCTACAATGAGCAGTTCTTC. Protein sequence: CASSVLGLAGGDSYNEQFF.

V and J are TRBV13 and TRBJ2-3; possible D gene TRBD1, 6 bases. The ends were cut back, 5 bases at V and 3 bases at J, with 9 bases in the middle. The CDR3 length is 13 residues. The germline gives CDR1 PRHDT, CDR2 FYEKMQ (reference sequence). The CDR3 DNA reads as TGTGCCAGCAGCCAGGACAGAACAGATACGCAGTATTTT. Amino acids: CASSQDRTDTQYF.

The chain has TRBV5-8 and TRBJ2-3, with D perhaps TRBD2 (6 bases). With 3 bases removed from V and 9 bases from J, the gap between germline ends came to 11 bases. CDR1 is SGHTS and CDR2 is YDEGEE in the germline V gene. The CDR3 covers 12 residues. The CDR3 sequence: CASSSRGTTQYF. CDR3 bases: TGTGCCAGCAGCTCACGGGGGACGACGCAGTATTTT.

This clone was recorded a few times. The rearrangement joins TRBV11-2 to TRBJ2-5; D may be TRBD1 or TRBD2 (5 bases each). Germline V gene lookup returns CDR1 SGHAT and CDR2 FQNNGV. This CDR3 spans 13 amino acids. Trimming removed 2 bases from V and 9 bases from J, with 13 bases in between. The CDR3 protein is CASSLTGLGAQYF. The CDR3 DNA reads TGTGCCAGCAGCTTAACCGGGCTGGGGGCCCAGTACTTC.